The entry that follows covers one TCR beta chain sequence. The antigen remains unidentified. This entry is derived from a study of T-cell reconstitution after alpha-beta-depleted transplantation in children. Findings and limits, study-wide: T-cell numbers and diversity, one year after transplant, stemmed largely from T cells that were newly produced.

Molecular barcoding with unique molecular identifiers was used for the TCRbeta library. Each CDR3 protein is one row after TCRdb ran MiXCR on the PCR reads. Of 530,000 or so distinct CDR3 sequences detected, approximately 30% appear once; the ten largest clones hold approximately 39%. CDR1 and CDR2 from the germline V gene are SGHTA and FQGTGA. Trimming at V came to 1 base and at J to 4 bases, leaving 6 bases not matched to a gene. This CDR3 comprises 17 residues. Here the sequenced sample was PBMCs, taken before TCRalphabeta/CD19-depleted stem cell transplant. J is TRBJ2-1 and V is TRBV7-3; 11 bases are a match to TRBD2. The receptor's source is a boy under three years old with Wiskott-Aldrich syndrome, due to receive a stem cell transplant. This chain's CDR3 is CASSLKPGLAEYNEQFF. The CDR3 bases are TGTGCCAGCAGCTTAAAGCCGGGACTAGCGGAATACAATGAGCAGTTCTTC. The full variable domain, with the rest looked up from reference TRBV7-3 and TRBJ2-1, is GAGVSQTPSNKVTEKGKYVELRCDPISGHTALYWYRQSLGQGPEFLIYFQGTGAADDSGLPNDRFFAVRPEGSVSTLKIQRTERGDSAVYLCASSLKPGLAEYNEQFFGPGTRLTVL.